This T cell receptor (beta chain) stems from a study of identical twins. TCRdb independently ran MiXCR on the 5' RACE reads; one entry per CDR3 protein. The profile shows under 250,000 distinct CDR3 sequences, 6% to 8% of them singletons. Germline CDR1 reads SGHAT; CDR2 reads FQNNGV. The CDR3 runs 18 residues. With V trimmed by 1 base and J by 2 bases, 9 bases remained unmatched. The sample was also reused in another study, on yellow fever vaccine responses in identical twins.

What was sequenced was CD8+ T cells sorted from blood. J is TRBJ2-1 and V is TRBV11-2, with 9 nucleotides matching TRBD2. This TCR was recovered from a woman younger than 30 in good health. CDR3 loop: CASSLVGGGAPPYNEQFF. The CDR3 DNA reads TGTGCCAGCAGCTTAGTTGGCGGGGGGGCTCCCCCCTACAATGAGCAGTTCTTC.